These T cell receptor beta chains were read from a single sample in a study of OX40 agonist ivuxolimab in advanced cancers. The assay was immunoSEQ multiplex PCR, and TCRdb's table has in-frame clones only and misses some. The data hold about 64,000 clones, with roughly nine tenths observed a single time. The material sequenced was CD4+ or CD8+ T cells sorted from blood, taken in a trial of the OX40 agonist ivuxolimab. The receptors were sampled from an adult with an advanced solid tumor such as melanoma, head and neck, liver or kidney cancer. Both conserved end residues are part of each CDR3. A D gene is named only where the DNA matches it firmly. Clone sizes are given selectively: once, few, many, or a class where the clone is expanded.

D: NA; size: NA; V: TRBV18; J: TRBJ2-5; length: 23; CDR3: CASSPASGQRNRGGRPYQETQYF; DNA: TGTGCCAGCTCACCAGCCTCGGGACAGCGGAACCGAGGGGGGAGGCCGTACCAAGAGACCCAGTACTTC
D: TRBD2; size: NA; V: TRBV6-1; J: TRBJ2-7; length: 15; CDR3: CASSENLAGFYEQYF; DNA: TGTGCCAGCAGTGAGAACCTAGCGGGTTTCTACGAGCAGTACTTC
D: NA; size: NA; V: TRBV28; J: TRBJ2-7; length: 13; CDR3: CASSLNAGYEQYF; DNA: TGTGCCAGCAGTTTGAACGCGGGTTACGAGCAGTACTTC
D: NA; size: NA; V: TRBV5-1; J: TRBJ1-1; length: 15; CDR3: CASSLDGVMNTEAFF; DNA: TGCGCCAGCAGCTTGGACGGAGTGATGAACACTGAAGCTTTCTTT
D: TRBD1; size: once; V: TRBV28; J: TRBJ2-7; length: 14; CDR3: CASDRTGSTYEQYF; DNA: TGTGCCAGCGATCGGACAGGGTCTACCTACGAGCAGTACTTC
D: TRBD2; size: NA; V: TRBV28; J: TRBJ2-7; length: 13; CDR3: CASRTSVVYEQYF; DNA: TGTGCCAGTAGGACTAGCGTAGTCTACGAGCAGTACTTC
D: NA; size: NA; V: TRBV5-4; J: TRBJ2-7; length: 11; CDR3: CASTSLGEQYF; DNA: TGTGCCAGCACGTCCCTGGGCGAGCAGTACTTC
D: TRBD1; size: NA; V: TRBV6-1; J: TRBJ1-2; length: 14; CDR3: CASSGGQRLDGYTF; DNA: TGTGCCAGCAGTGGGGGACAGCGGTTGGATGGCTACACCTTC
D: TRBD1; size: NA; V: TRBV28; J: TRBJ1-4; length: 14; CDR3: CASSLTGGDEKLFF; DNA: TGTGCCAGCAGCCTGACAGGGGGCGATGAAAAACTGTTTTTT
D: NA; size: few; V: TRBV10-3; J: TRBJ1-1; length: 13; CDR3: CATQKQGNTEAFF; DNA: TGTGCCACCCAGAAACAGGGGAACACTGAAGCTTTCTTT
D: NA; size: NA; V: TRBV18; J: TRBJ2-1; length: 16; CDR3: CASSPAVPSSYNEQFF; DNA: TGTGCCAGCTCACCAGCGGTTCCGAGCTCCTACAATGAGCAGTTCTTC
D: NA; size: few; V: TRBV19; J: TRBJ2-3; length: 15; CDR3: CASRVSEEDTDTQYF; DNA: TGTGCCAGCAGGGTGTCTGAGGAGGACACAGATACGCAGTATTTT
D: NA; size: NA; V: TRBV28; J: TRBJ2-1; length: 17; CDR3: CASSSHAPRGAYNEQFF; DNA: TGTGCCAGCAGTTCACACGCCCCGCGGGGAGCCTACAATGAGCAGTTCTTC
D: TRBD1; size: NA; V: TRBV10-2; J: TRBJ1-4; length: 15; CDR3: CASMGQPTTNEKLFF; DNA: TGCGCCAGCATGGGACAGCCAACAACTAATGAAAAACTGTTTTTT
D: TRBD1; size: NA; V: TRBV5-1; J: TRBJ1-1; length: 15; CDR3: CASSKGQGAGTEAFF; DNA: TGCGCCAGCAGCAAGGGACAGGGGGCTGGGACTGAAGCTTTCTTT
D: NA; size: few; V: TRBV2; J: TRBJ2-7; length: 14; CDR3: CASQPGTGPSEQYF; DNA: TGTGCCAGCCAGCCCGGGACGGGCCCTAGCGAGCAGTACTTC
D: NA; size: NA; V: TRBV5-1; J: TRBJ2-5; length: 14; CDR3: CASSAGQFQETQYF; DNA: TGCGCCAGCAGCGCGGGACAGTTCCAAGAGACCCAGTACTTC
D: NA; size: NA; V: TRBV7-3; J: TRBJ2-1; length: 15; CDR3: CASSLGRGSYNEQFF; DNA: TGTGCCAGCAGCTTAGGCAGGGGCTCCTACAATGAGCAGTTCTTC
D: TRBD1; size: once; V: TRBV28; J: TRBJ1-1; length: 13; CDR3: CATSGQVGTEAFF; DNA: TGTGCCACATCAGGACAGGTCGGCACTGAAGCTTTCTTT
D: TRBD2; size: NA; V: TRBV28; J: TRBJ2-1; length: 11; CDR3: CASSLGTSLFF; DNA: TGTGCCAGCAGTTTGGGGACTAGTCTGTTCTTC
D: NA; size: once; V: TRBV7-2; J: TRBJ1-2; length: 15; CDR3: CASSLAVGSNYGYTF; DNA: TGTGCCAGCAGCTTAGCGGTCGGCTCTAACTATGGCTACACCTTC
D: NA; size: once; V: TRBV19; J: TRBJ1-1; length: 13; CDR3: CASSSHGNTEAFF; DNA: TGTGCCAGTAGTTCCCACGGTAACACTGAAGCTTTCTTT
D: NA; size: NA; V: TRBV10-3; J: TRBJ1-2; length: 13; CDR3: CAISEQERYGYTF; DNA: TGTGCCATCAGTGAACAGGAGCGGTATGGCTACACCTTC
D: NA; size: NA; V: TRBV27; J: TRBJ2-6; length: 15; CDR3: CASSSTGSGANVLTF; DNA: TGTGCCAGCAGTTCTACGGGGTCTGGGGCCAACGTCCTGACTTTC
D: TRBD1; size: NA; V: TRBV5-1; J: TRBJ2-3; length: 15; CDR3: CASSLEGQGPDTQYF; DNA: TGCGCCAGCAGCTTGGAGGGACAGGGCCCCGATACGCAGTATTTT
D: NA; size: NA; V: TRBV28; J: TRBJ2-1; length: 14; CDR3: CASQAHWGGDEQFF; DNA: TGTGCCAGCCAGGCTCATTGGGGCGGGGATGAGCAGTTCTTC
D: NA; size: NA; V: TRBV7-3; J: TRBJ1-1; length: 15; CDR3: CASSLTPDSPTEAFF; DNA: TGTGCCAGCAGCTTAACCCCGGACAGTCCCACTGAAGCTTTCTTT
D: NA; size: NA; V: TRBV5-1; J: TRBJ1-4; length: 15; CDR3: CASSLGRATNEKLFF; DNA: TGCGCCAGCAGCTTGGGGAGGGCAACTAATGAAAAACTGTTTTTT
D: NA; size: NA; V: TRBV6-6; J: TRBJ1-5; length: 12; CDR3: CASTLANQPQHF; DNA: TGTGCCAGTACCCTGGCCAATCAGCCCCAGCATTTT
D: TRBD2; size: NA; V: TRBV5-1; J: TRBJ2-7; length: 15; CDR3: CASSSFPGGDYEQYF; DNA: TGCGCCAGCAGTTCTTTCCCCGGGGGGGACTACGAGCAGTACTTC
D: TRBD1; size: NA; V: TRBV5-4; J: TRBJ1-4; length: 16; CDR3: CASSLGGTGESEKLFF; DNA: TGTGCCAGCAGCTTGGGGGGGACAGGGGAATCTGAAAAACTGTTTTTT
D: NA; size: NA; V: TRBV5-1; J: TRBJ1-4; length: 14; CDR3: CASSPAPTNEKLFF; DNA: TGCGCCAGCAGCCCAGCTCCAACTAATGAAAAACTGTTTTTT
D: NA; size: NA; V: TRBV12-5; J: TRBJ1-1; length: 12; CDR3: CASGPGNTEAFF; DNA: TGTGCTAGTGGACCGGGGAACACTGAAGCTTTCTTT
D: NA; size: NA; V: TRBV7-8; J: TRBJ1-5; length: 15; CDR3: CASSHGSGGNQPQHF; DNA: TGTGCCAGCAGCCACGGCTCTGGGGGCAATCAGCCCCAGCATTTT
D: TRBD1; size: NA; V: TRBV7-7; J: TRBJ2-2; length: 15; CDR3: CASSLGGADTGELFF; DNA: TGTGCTAGCAGCTTAGGGGGCGCGGACACCGGGGAGCTGTTTTTT
D: NA; size: NA; V: TRBV7-2; J: TRBJ1-1; length: 14; CDR3: CASSLDRGAREAFF; DNA: TGTGCCAGCAGCTTAGACCGGGGGGCTAGGGAGGCTTTCTTT
D: NA; size: NA; V: TRBV6-5; J: TRBJ2-3; length: 15; CDR3: CASSRLGLGTDTQYF; DNA: TGTGCCAGCAGTCGACTCGGGTTGGGCACAGATACGCAGTATTTT
D: NA; size: NA; V: TRBV30; J: TRBJ1-4; length: 14; CDR3: CAWSPDTTYEKLFF; DNA: TGTGCCTGGAGTCCCGACACAACTTATGAAAAACTGTTTTTT
D: TRBD2; size: NA; V: TRBV7-9; J: TRBJ2-1; length: 17; CDR3: CASSLVGLAGTYNEQFF; DNA: TGTGCCAGCAGCTTAGTGGGACTAGCGGGGACCTACAATGAGCAGTTCTTC
D: NA; size: few; V: TRBV18; J: TRBJ1-1; length: 17; CDR3: CASSRGLRGMGNTEAFF; DNA: TGTGCCAGCTCTCGCGGCCTAAGGGGGATGGGGAACACTGAAGCTTTCTTT
D: TRBD1; size: NA; V: TRBV18; J: TRBJ2-1; length: 14; CDR3: CASSPRDRDDEQFF; DNA: TGTGCCAGCTCCCCCCGGGACAGGGACGATGAGCAGTTCTTC
D: NA; size: NA; V: TRBV19; J: TRBJ2-4; length: 17; CDR3: CASSIGHTGLAKNIQYF; DNA: TGTGCCAGTAGTATAGGCCACACAGGGCTAGCCAAAAACATTCAGTACTTC
D: TRBD2; size: NA; V: TRBV7-7; J: TRBJ2-5; length: 15; CDR3: CASSSTSGSIETQYF; DNA: TGTGCTAGCAGCTCGACTAGCGGGAGTATAGAGACCCAGTACTTC
D: NA; size: NA; V: TRBV10-1; J: TRBJ2-2; length: 13; CDR3: CASSRSNTGELFF; DNA: TGCGCCAGCAGTCGGTCAAACACCGGGGAGCTGTTTTTT
D: NA; size: NA; V: TRBV19; J: TRBJ2-7; length: 12; CDR3: CASSIRGSPPYF; DNA: TGTGCCAGTAGTATAAGGGGGTCCCCTCCGTACTTC